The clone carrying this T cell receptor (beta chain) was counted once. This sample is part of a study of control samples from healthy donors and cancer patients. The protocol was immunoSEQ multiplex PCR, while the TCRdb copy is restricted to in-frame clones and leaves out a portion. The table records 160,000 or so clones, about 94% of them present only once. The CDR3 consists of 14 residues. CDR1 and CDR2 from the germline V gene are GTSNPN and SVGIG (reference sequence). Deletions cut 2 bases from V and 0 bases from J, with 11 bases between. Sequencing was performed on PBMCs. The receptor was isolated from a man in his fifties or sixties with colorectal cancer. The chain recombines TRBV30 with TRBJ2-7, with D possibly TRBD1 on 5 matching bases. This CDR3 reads CAWSPLDISYEQYF. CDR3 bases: TGTGCCTGGAGTCCTCTGGACATCTCCTACGAGCAGTACTTC.